There are many counts of the clone carrying this TCR beta chain. CDR1 and CDR2 from the germline V gene are SGHDT and YYEEEE. The CDR3 runs 15 residues. Between the trimmed V and J ends, which lost 4 bases and 6 bases, there was a span of 17 bases. It was by quantitative 5'-RACE with molecular barcodes that TCR beta libraries were made. TCRdb re-called the 5' RACE reads through MiXCR, storing one row per CDR3 protein. This table holds around 340,000 distinct CDR3 sequences, 20% found once. This record comes from a study of CD8 T cells in ankylosing spondylitis. This receptor was taken from a male donor with ankylosing spondylitis or in good health (not recorded which). This chain joins TRBV5-6 and TRBJ2-1, with D possibly matching TRBD2 (5 bases). Sequenced input: blood, either unsorted or a sorted T cell fraction (not recorded which). CDR3 nucleotides: TGTGCCAGCAGCGCACTGAAGACTATCCCCAATGAGCAGTTCTTC. Amino acids: CASSALKTIPNEQFF.